This T cell receptor (beta chain) comes out of a study of cytomegalovirus exposure and HLA in healthy donors (dated by TCRdb to about 2017). Describing the broader study: An earlier analysis of roughly 610 of the donors reported roughly 300 Gb of sequence data and 117 million unique TCR beta sequences obtained from 150 million to 200 million T cells. Approximately 330 gigabases of sequencing data and about 92 million unique TCR sequences made up an early release that covered nearly 650 HLA-typed donors. Of the roughly 410 genotyped donors, 80% to 90% were placed in the genetic ancestry cluster associated with self-reported Caucasian donors. The aim of the study was to test whether cataloging public T cell receptors could identify signatures of past pathogen exposure. The study used immunosequencing to profile the T cell repertoires of 600 to 850 subjects and linked those repertoires to cytomegalovirus serostatus. A separate validation cohort of roughly 120 different subjects was used in addition to the roughly 700-subject first cohort. To predict cytomegalovirus infection status, the study brought together high-throughput TCR immunosequencing, statistical association of individual TCRs with disease status, and machine learning. A later analysis re-examined previously published TCR beta repertoires from about 670 donors and added high-resolution HLA genotyping to investigate patterns of TCR occurrence. Rather than using new phenotypic data, the later analysis identified candidate immune exposures from TCR beta sequences and from how often those sequences occurred across donors. An earlier analysis of fewer than 750 of the donors used high-throughput TCR beta sequencing to judge whether each TCR beta V gene segment behaved as functional or pseudogenic. Alongside the repertoire data, information on donor age, sex, ethnicity and CMV serostatus was compiled. A later genetic analysis took genome-wide SNP genotypes for about 55% of the 666 donors and used that subset as a discovery cohort. Every discovery cohort repertoire had been produced on one sequencing platform. HLA typing included class I and class II loci at four-digit resolution. Typing coverage varied by locus: roughly 620-640 donors for A, B, C, DRB1 and DQB1; under 550 for DQA1; about 570 for DPA1; 450 to 480 for DPB1. A handful of DR-DQ haplotypes were handled as single units for association and clustering because linkage in the cohort was strong. Across approximately 400 genotyped donors of the cohort, an average of approximately 220,000 unique TCR beta nucleotide sequences per donor were sequenced, and 15% to 20% of those sequences were non-productive.

Library preparation used the immunoSEQ multiplex PCR assay. For the multiplex PCR, a mixture combining 60 forward primers for TCR Vbeta segments and 13 reverse primers for TCR Jbeta segments was used. The CDR3 region of rearranged TCR beta genes was amplified from genomic DNA with a multiplex PCR assay. The Illumina HiSeq System was used to sequence the amplified TCR beta libraries as 87-base-pair reads. Per the authors' processing: Across the 670 or so repertoires, a later analysis counted some 81 million unique TCR beta chains, roughly 11 million of which were shared by at least two donors. To remove PCR and sequencing errors, raw reads were error-corrected and collapsed into unique sequences using a nearest-neighbor algorithm that merged closely related sequences. Alignment of CDR3 sequences to IMGT reference sequences was used to assign V, D and J gene segments. For a sequence to be retained, a match of at least six nucleotides was required to both a V gene segment and a J gene segment. Rearrangements were called productive when the CDR3 lacked stop codons and stayed in frame with V and J; all others were non-productive. CDR3 was defined according to IMGT convention as the region running from the second conserved V-encoded cysteine to the conserved J-encoded phenylalanine. The earlier analysis of 500 to 600 of the donors excluded sequences that lacked an unambiguous match to a single V gene segment. In an earlier analysis of some 590 of the donors, V segments were called functional above 56.7% productive rearrangements and were called segregating when the between-donor standard deviation exceeded 5%. A statistical classification framework was built for diagnosing cytomegalovirus status from the catalog of TCR beta chain sequences. In a later analysis, TCR nucleotide sequences were compared against IMGT/GENE-DB human TR gene sequences so that V and J genes could be assigned. In a later analysis, CDR3 sequences and most-parsimonious VDJ recombination scenarios were assigned using the TCRdist pipeline. In a later analysis, each TCR beta chain was defined by its CDR3 amino acid sequence together with its V-gene family, and reads without a unique V-gene family were excluded. As a way to deal with suspected cross-contamination and a sequencing artifact, a later analysis dropped approximately 570 nucleotide sequences that were highly shared and had low generation probability. In a later analysis, a clonal expansion index was calculated for each public chain from normalized within-repertoire ranks of inferred template counts. In a later analysis, generation probabilities were computed with a VDJ recombination model fitted to out-of-frame rearrangements, and the resulting probabilities were checked against IGoR. In a later analysis, hypergeometric tests were used to score TCR-TCR, TCR-HLA and TCR-CMV co-occurrence, with a repertoire-size bias correction applied to TCR pairs. To estimate false discovery rates, a later analysis permuted the HLA or CMV assignments 20 times. In a later analysis, co-occurring TCRs were grouped using DBSCAN, and TCRdist sequence similarity was added for clustering within HLA-allele-positive subsets. For co-occurrence clustering, repertoires with fewer than 30,000 or more than 120,000 public chains were excluded, along with several repertoires with anomalous nucleotide sharing. Not all clones reach the TCRdb copy of this immuneACCESS table, which keeps in-frame sequences only. Checked studies attribute under half of the gap to unresolved V genes and leave the rest unexplained. The V and J calls and clone size are taken from that table; D and trimming were inferred from the DNA. Here the sample has 160,000 or so clones; 70% to 80% occur a single time. The top ten clones comprise around 0.69% of the sample.

The germline V gene encodes CDR1 SGHNT and CDR2 YENEEA. Trimming costs V 3 bases and J 0 bases, and their ends lie 8 bases apart. The CDR3 spans 14 residues, from the cysteine through the phenylalanine. The CDR3 DNA has 42 bases and is translated from base 1. What the authors observed across the whole study: Strong co-occurrence of HLA alleles, especially DR and DQ, made assigning TCR associations to individual alleles difficult. The study listed 164 TCR beta chains as associated with cytomegalovirus. A few of the identified cytomegalovirus-associated TCR beta chains were confirmed in vitro to be specific for cytomegalovirus antigens. The classifier was reported to diagnose cytomegalovirus status with high specificity and sensitivity in both the original and validation cohorts. V-gene and J-gene trimming of TCR beta chains was associated with a missense DCLRE1C variant in a later genetic analysis, and the association was replicated in an independent cohort. The authors suggested that the approach could potentially be extended to other disease states and immunological phenotypes. In a later analysis, most CMV-associated TCR beta chains were found to appear HLA-restricted, with HLA associations seemingly driven largely by CMV exposure. According to a later analysis, TCR association rates differed among HLA loci, with DRB1 alleles showing the most associated TCRs and HLA-C alleles showing the fewest. The sequencing pipeline was judged likely to have produced a cluster of highly shared sequence variants as a technical artifact. Most TCR sequences were seen in very few donors, while some public TCRs were found in many individuals. A further reported finding was that TCR beta sequences accurately predicted the HLA-A and HLA-B alleles for most subjects in the first cohort. According to a later genetic analysis, donors in an Asian-associated ancestry cluster had fewer N-insertions in productive TCRs than the roughly 700-donor mean. Some IMGT-functional V segments, including TRBV6-2 and TRBV6-3, could not be distinguished by the 87-base-pair reads and were therefore excluded. Because counts were too low, around 18 rarely observed V segments, including chromosome 9 orphons, were left out of the earlier analysis of several hundred of the donors. Several of the top co-occurrence clusters appeared to be linked to parvovirus B19, influenza, CMV and Epstein-Barr virus, according to a later analysis. A later analysis associated about 17,000 TCR beta sequences with specific HLA alleles at a false discovery rate of 0.05. This cohort had only TCR beta chains sequenced, and the lack of alpha or paired-chain data limited which features could be detected. Correlated functional status among segregating V segments might reflect linkage disequilibrium, but an unknown experimental factor could not be ruled out. Because some donors lacked HLA typing at each locus, the association tests relied only on the typed subset. CMV serostatus was the only immune exposure information available for the cohort. Sequencing depth was assumed to be roughly uniform across donors in the presence/absence analyses, though that assumption may not hold. In a later analysis, HLA-associated TCR beta chains were found to be more clonally expanded and to have lower generation probabilities than equally common non-associated chains. An earlier analysis of 587 of the donors showed that most TCR beta V segments appeared in productive rearrangements either about 87% or about 30% of the time, which broadly matched IMGT annotations.

The cohort comprised 710 or so healthy bone marrow donors. At the time of sampling, all cohort members were nominally healthy, though unrecorded immune exposures were likely present. The donor was CMV seronegative and belonged to the group of several hundred seronegative cohort members. Every donor gave a peripheral blood sample, and the peripheral blood mononuclear cells from that sample were used for TCR beta sequencing. Genomic DNA was extracted from the blood cell samples with the Qiagen DNeasy Blood Extraction Kit. About this clone itself: Its target antigen remains unknown. There are no base qualities to consult, and no much larger clone falls within one base.

The origin of this receptor is a woman aged 40 to 49 in good health and CMV-seronegative. Material for sequencing was PBMCs. The sequence joins TRBV11-3 to TRBJ1-1, with the D gene uncertain. The CDR3 in this case is CASSFPEMNTEAFF. The nucleotide sequence is TGTGCCAGCAGCTTCCCAGAAATGAACACTGAAGCTTTCTTT.